Sequencing of this T cell receptor (beta chain) was carried out in a study of blood T cell repertoires in COVID-19. Profiling relied on immunoSEQ multiplex PCR, and the TCRdb table lists in-frame clones only, not all of them. The data hold roughly 240,000 clones, with around 90% observed a single time. Participants spanned ages about 18 to 95 years and resided in about 24 US areas. Source material: PBMCs or T cells enriched from blood (not recorded which). The sequence derives from a man in his fifties or sixties who had been exposed to COVID-19.

The CDR3 loop reads CASIRAGGNTGELFF. The CDR3 DNA is TGTGCCAGCATAAGAGCGGGAGGGAACACCGGGGAGCTGTTTTTT. The rearrangement links TRBV28 to TRBJ2-2; 9 bases agree with TRBD2. CDR3 length: 15 amino acids. Germline-derived CDR1 and CDR2 are MDHEN and SYDVKM. Trimming cost V 7 bases and J 1 base; bases outside gene matches: 4.